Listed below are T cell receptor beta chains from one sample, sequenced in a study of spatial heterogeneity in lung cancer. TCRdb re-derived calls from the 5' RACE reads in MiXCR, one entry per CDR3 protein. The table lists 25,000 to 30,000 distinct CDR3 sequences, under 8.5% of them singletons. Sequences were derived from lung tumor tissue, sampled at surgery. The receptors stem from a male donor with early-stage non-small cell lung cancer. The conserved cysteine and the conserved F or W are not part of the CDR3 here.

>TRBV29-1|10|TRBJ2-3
SVALDRGTQY
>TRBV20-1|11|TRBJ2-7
SASQGISYEQY
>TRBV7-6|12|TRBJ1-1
ASSHLRENTEAF
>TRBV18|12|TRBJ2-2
ASSPQVGTGELF
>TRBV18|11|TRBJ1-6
ASSPRGVSPLH
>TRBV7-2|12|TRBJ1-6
ASSVRDRASPLH
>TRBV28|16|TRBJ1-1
ASTLPSGTYQRYTEAF
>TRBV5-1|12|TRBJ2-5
ASSLQPSQETQY
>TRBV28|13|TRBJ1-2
ASSQPGRGNYGYT
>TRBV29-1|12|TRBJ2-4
SVEGQGDKNIQY
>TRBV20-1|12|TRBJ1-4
SASGTGRNEKLF
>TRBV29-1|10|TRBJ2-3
SVERGTDTQY
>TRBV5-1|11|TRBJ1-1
ASRPTGNTEAF
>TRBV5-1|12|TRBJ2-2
ASSLSQNTGELF
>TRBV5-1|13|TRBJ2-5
ASSLDRGYQETQY
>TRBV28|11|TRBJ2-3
ASSLGGIDTQY
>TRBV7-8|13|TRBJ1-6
ASSFAEGENSPLH
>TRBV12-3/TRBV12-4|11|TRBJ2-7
AIASGGAYEQY
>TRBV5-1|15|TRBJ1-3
ASSLDGRDLLGNTIY
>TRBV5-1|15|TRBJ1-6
ASSLAPQGNKDSPLH